The rows below give T cell receptor beta chains drawn from one sample of a study of metastatic and nonmetastatic thyroid tumors. MiXCR re-clonotyped the PCR reads for TCRdb. Here the sample spans over 45,000 clones, approximately 20% being singletons. The sample comprised blood. Receptors originate from a male donor with papillary thyroid cancer or a benign thyroid nodule (not recorded which). Some clones in this sample may be carry-over from other donors' samples. Each CDR3 is given with its conserved first and last residue. The order of the fields is V gene, clone size, J gene, D gene, CDR3 protein, CDR3 DNA. A D gene is named only where the DNA matches it firmly. A row's size may be missing; if present it is once, few, many or a size class.

V: TRBV6-1
size: many
J: TRBJ2-7
D: -
CDR3: CASSNYYEQYF
DNA: TGTGCCAGCAGTAATTACTACGAGCAGTACTTC

V: TRBV6-1
size: many
J: TRBJ1-1
D: TRBD1
CDR3: CASRQGARTEAFF
DNA: TGTGCCAGCAGACAGGGGGCGAGGACTGAAGCTTTCTTT

V: TRBV20-1
size: -
J: TRBJ1-2
D: -
CDR3: CSARDLMAKGGYTF
DNA: TGCAGTGCTAGAGATCTAATGGCTAAGGGTGGCTACACCTTC

V: TRBV6-4
size: -
J: TRBJ2-4
D: TRBD1
CDR3: CASSDSTGPENIQYF
DNA: TGTGCCAGCAGTGACTCGACAGGGCCAGAAAACATTCAGTACTTC

V: TRBV2
size: many
J: TRBJ2-5
D: TRBD2
CDR3: CASSEGSSGRETQYF
DNA: TGTGCCAGCAGTGAAGGGTCTAGCGGACGGGAGACCCAGTACTTC

V: TRBV14
size: medium-sized
J: TRBJ2-2
D: TRBD2
CDR3: CASSQYSLAGVTGELFF
DNA: TGTGCCAGCAGCCAGTACTCTTTAGCGGGGGTGACCGGGGAGCTGTTTTTT

V: TRBV18
size: many
J: TRBJ1-1
D: -
CDR3: CASSPLTGQNTEAFF
DNA: TGTGCCAGCTCACCCTTGACGGGACAGAACACTGAAGCTTTCTTT

V: TRBV7-9
size: few
J: TRBJ2-1
D: -
CDR3: CASSPRGTEQFF
DNA: TGTGCCAGCAGCCCACGAGGGACTGAGCAGTTCTTC

V: TRBV20-1
size: medium-sized
J: TRBJ1-1
D: -
CDR3: CSASSGQEMNTEAFF
DNA: TGCAGTGCTAGCTCTGGGCAGGAGATGAACACTGAAGCTTTCTTT

V: TRBV18
size: -
J: TRBJ1-1
D: TRBD1
CDR3: CASSPGGRGAFF
DNA: TGTGCCAGCTCACCCGGGGGCAGGGGGGCTTTCTTT

V: TRBV10-1
size: many
J: TRBJ2-7
D: TRBD1
CDR3: CASSEGTDFPYEQYF
DNA: TGCGCCAGCAGTGAGGGGACAGATTTTCCCTACGAGCAGTACTTC

V: TRBV11-1
size: many
J: TRBJ2-7
D: TRBD2
CDR3: CASSLVFVREGRGEQYF
DNA: TGTGCCAGCAGCTTAGTTTTCGTACGGGAGGGCCGTGGCGAGCAGTACTTC

V: TRBV5-1
size: many
J: TRBJ2-7
D: TRBD2
CDR3: CASSLGLAGVPTYEQYF
DNA: TGCGCCAGCAGCTTGGGACTAGCGGGAGTTCCGACCTACGAGCAGTACTTC

V: TRBV20-1
size: once
J: TRBJ2-1
D: -
CDR3: CSARDHSSSYNEQFF
DNA: TGCAGTGCTAGAGATCACTCGAGCTCCTACAATGAGCAGTTCTTC

V: TRBV4-1
size: many
J: TRBJ2-1
D: -
CDR3: CASSQDGGVAYNEQFF
DNA: TGCGCCAGCAGCCAAGATGGAGGGGTCGCCTACAATGAGCAGTTCTTC

V: TRBV5-6
size: many
J: TRBJ1-1
D: TRBD1
CDR3: CASSLDPDRAYTEAFF
DNA: TGTGCCAGCAGCTTAGATCCGGACAGGGCTTACACTGAAGCTTTCTTT

V: TRBV18
size: many
J: TRBJ2-2
D: TRBD2
CDR3: CASSHPGLVSAGELFF
DNA: TGTGCCAGCTCACATCCGGGACTAGTTTCCGCCGGGGAGCTGTTTTTT

V: TRBV24-1
size: many
J: TRBJ2-3
D: -
CDR3: CATSDLAGDTDTQYF
DNA: TGTGCCACCAGTGATCTTGCAGGGGACACAGATACGCAGTATTTT

V: TRBV3-1
size: many
J: TRBJ2-7
D: TRBD2
CDR3: CASSQSGAKHEQYF
DNA: TGTGCCAGCAGCCAAAGCGGGGCCAAACACGAGCAGTACTTC

V: TRBV6-5
size: few
J: TRBJ2-1
D: TRBD2
CDR3: CASSLTSEYNEQFF
DNA: TGTGCCAGCAGTTTGACTAGCGAGTACAATGAGCAGTTCTTC

V: TRBV6-1
size: -
J: TRBJ2-2
D: -
CDR3: CASRLTLGTGGELFF
DNA: TGTGCCAGCAGACTCACACTAGGCACGGGCGGGGAGCTGTTTTTT

V: TRBV4-2
size: many
J: TRBJ2-3
D: TRBD2
CDR3: CASSQEGLGLDLDTQYF
DNA: TGTGCCAGCAGCCAAGAAGGCTTGGGACTAGATTTGGATACGCAGTATTTT

V: TRBV20-1
size: -
J: TRBJ1-6
D: TRBD1
CDR3: CSALGTVLYNSPLHF
DNA: TGCAGTGCTTTGGGGACAGTCCTCTATAATTCACCCCTCCACTTT

V: TRBV7-2
size: -
J: TRBJ2-7
D: TRBD2
CDR3: CASSAGLAFSYEQYF
DNA: TGTGCCAGCAGCGCCGGACTAGCGTTCTCCTACGAGCAGTACTTC

V: TRBV28
size: few
J: TRBJ2-3
D: -
CDR3: CASSFRVIQDTQYF
DNA: TGTGCCAGCAGTTTCCGCGTGATCCAAGATACGCAGTATTTT

V: TRBV20-1
size: -
J: TRBJ2-1
D: -
CDR3: CSARRDWDNNEQFF
DNA: TGCAGTGCTAGGAGGGACTGGGATAACAATGAGCAGTTCTTC